This T cell receptor beta chain was observed in a study of T cells after yellow fever vaccination. TCRdb re-called the 5' RACE reads through MiXCR, storing one row per CDR3 protein. The data contain approximately 300,000 distinct CDR3 sequences, 6.8% of them singletons. Trimming removed 8 bases at V and 9 bases at J, with 11 bases between. The germline V gene encodes CDR1 SEHNR and CDR2 FQNEAQ (reference sequence). The length of the CDR3 is 11 residues. The sample holds many counts of this clonotype. This chain uses TRBV7-9 with TRBJ2-1; D is unclear. The source is a man aged 18 to 35 who received the YFV17D yellow fever vaccine. The specimen comprised PBMCs, sampled around 45 days after the first yellow fever vaccination. CDR3 amino acids: CASDQPIEQFF. In nucleotides, the CDR3 is TGTGCCAGCGACCAGCCTATTGAGCAGTTCTTC.